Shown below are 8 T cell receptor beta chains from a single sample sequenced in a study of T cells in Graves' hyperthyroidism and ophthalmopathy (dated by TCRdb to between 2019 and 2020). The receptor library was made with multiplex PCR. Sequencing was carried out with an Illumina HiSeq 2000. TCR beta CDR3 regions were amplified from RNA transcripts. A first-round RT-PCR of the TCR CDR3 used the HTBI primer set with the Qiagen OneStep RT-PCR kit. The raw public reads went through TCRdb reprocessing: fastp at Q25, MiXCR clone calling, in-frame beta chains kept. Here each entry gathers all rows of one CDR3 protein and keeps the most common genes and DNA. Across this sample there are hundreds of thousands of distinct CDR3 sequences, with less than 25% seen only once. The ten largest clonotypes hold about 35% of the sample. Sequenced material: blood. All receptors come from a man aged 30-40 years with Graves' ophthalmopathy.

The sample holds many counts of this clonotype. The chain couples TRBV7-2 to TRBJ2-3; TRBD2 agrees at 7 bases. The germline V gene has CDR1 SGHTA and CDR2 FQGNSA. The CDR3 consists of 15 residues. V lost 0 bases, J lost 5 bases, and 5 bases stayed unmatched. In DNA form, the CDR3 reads TGTGCCAGCAGCTTAGCGGCGGGAGTTTTAGATACGCAGTATTTT. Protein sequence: CASSLAAGVLDTQYF.

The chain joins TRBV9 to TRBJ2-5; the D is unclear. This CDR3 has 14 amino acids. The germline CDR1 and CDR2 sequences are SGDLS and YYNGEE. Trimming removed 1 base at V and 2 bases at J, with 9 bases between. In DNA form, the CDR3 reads TGTGCCAGCAGCGTATCGGAAGCGCAAGAGACCCAGTACTTC. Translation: CASSVSEAQETQYF. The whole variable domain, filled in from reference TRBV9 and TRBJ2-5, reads DSGVTQTPKHLITATGQRVTLRCSPRSGDLSVYWYQQSLDQGLQFLIQYYNGEERAKGNILERFSAQQFPDLHSELNLSSLELGDSALYFCASSVSEAQETQYFGPGTRLLVL.

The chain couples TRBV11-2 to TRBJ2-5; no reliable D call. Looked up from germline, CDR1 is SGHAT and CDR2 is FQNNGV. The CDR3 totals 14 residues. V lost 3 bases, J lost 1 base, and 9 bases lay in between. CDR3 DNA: TGTGCCAGCAGCTTGACGGCAGTCCAAGAGACCCAGTACTTC. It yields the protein CASSLTAVQETQYF.

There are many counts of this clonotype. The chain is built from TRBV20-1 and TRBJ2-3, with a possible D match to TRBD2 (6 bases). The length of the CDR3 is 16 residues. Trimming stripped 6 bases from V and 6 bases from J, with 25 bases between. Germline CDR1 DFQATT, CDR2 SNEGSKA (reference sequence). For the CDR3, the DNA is TGCAGTGCCCACGGCGGCCTAGCAGCGGGCTCGGATACGCAGTATTTT. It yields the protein CSAHGGLAAGSDTQYF.

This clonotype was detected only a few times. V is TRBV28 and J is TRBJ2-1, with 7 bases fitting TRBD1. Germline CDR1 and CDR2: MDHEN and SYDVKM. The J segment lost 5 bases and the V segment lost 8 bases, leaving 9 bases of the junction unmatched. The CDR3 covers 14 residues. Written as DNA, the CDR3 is TGTGCCAGCGTGGGACAGAGAAAAAACAATGAGCAGTTCTTC. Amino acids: CASVGQRKNNEQFF.

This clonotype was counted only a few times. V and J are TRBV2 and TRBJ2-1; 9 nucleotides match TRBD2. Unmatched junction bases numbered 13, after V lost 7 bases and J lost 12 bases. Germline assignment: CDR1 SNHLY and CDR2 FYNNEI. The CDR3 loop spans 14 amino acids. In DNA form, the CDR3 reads TGTGCCAGCAAACGGCTAGCGGGGCCAGACGCGCAGTTCTTC. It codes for CASKRLAGPDAQFF. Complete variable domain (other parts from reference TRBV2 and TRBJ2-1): EPEVTQTPSHQVTQMGQEVILRCVPISNHLYFYWYRQILGQKVEFLVSFYNNEISEKSEIFDDQFSVERPDGSNFTLKIRSTKLEDSAMYFCASKRLAGPDAQFFGPGTRLTVL.

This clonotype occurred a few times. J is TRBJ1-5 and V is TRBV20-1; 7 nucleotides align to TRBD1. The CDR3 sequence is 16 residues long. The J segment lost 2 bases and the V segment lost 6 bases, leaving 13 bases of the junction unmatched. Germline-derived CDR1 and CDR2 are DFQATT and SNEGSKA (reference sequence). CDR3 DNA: TGCAGTGCCCGACCGGGAGGGGGCGTCGGCAATCAGCCCCAGCATTTT. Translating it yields CSARPGGGVGNQPQHF.

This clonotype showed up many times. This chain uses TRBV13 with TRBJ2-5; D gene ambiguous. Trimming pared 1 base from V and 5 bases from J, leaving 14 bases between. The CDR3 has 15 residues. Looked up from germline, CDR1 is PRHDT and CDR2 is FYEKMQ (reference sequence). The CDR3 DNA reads TGTGCCAGCAGCTTAGCAGGACCCCGGCGTGAGACCCAGTACTTC. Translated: CASSLAGPRRETQYF. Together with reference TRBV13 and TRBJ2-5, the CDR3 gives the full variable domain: AAGVIQSPRHLIKEKRETATLKCYPIPRHDTVYWYQQGPGQDPQFLISFYEKMQSDKGSIPDRFSAQQFSDYHSELNMSSLELGDSALYFCASSLAGPRRETQYFGPGTRLLVL.